One sample yielded the 27 T cell receptor beta chains listed below, sequenced in a study of cytomegalovirus exposure and HLA in healthy donors. PCR amplification relied on 60 Vbeta primers (plus 13 Jbeta primers). Produced via immunoSEQ multiplex PCR; TCRdb's table is partial and in-frame only. This table holds about 130,000 clones, around 70% found once. Sequenced material: PBMCs. These receptors originate from a woman aged 60-70 years in good health and CMV-seropositive.

The table lists this clone with a count of one. The gene calls are TRBV19 and TRBJ1-1; possible D gene TRBD1, 6 bases. Germline CDR1 and CDR2: LNHDA and SQIVND (reference sequence). V lost 3 bases to trimming and J lost 4 bases, with 9 bases between them. The CDR3 length is 13 residues. The CDR3: CASSIGGATEAFF. CDR3 coding DNA: TGTGCCAGTAGTATCGGGGGGGCCACTGAAGCTTTCTTT.

In nucleotides, the CDR3 is TGTGCCAGCAGCCCGGGGACAGGCGGCAATCAGCCCCAGCATTTT. It codes for CASSPGTGGNQPQHF. V is TRBV5-4 and J is TRBJ1-5, with 8 bases fitting TRBD1. The CDR3 spans 15 residues. The V gene's germline CDR1 is SGHNT and CDR2 YYREEE (reference sequence). V lost 4 bases to trimming and J lost 2 bases; unmatched junction nucleotides: 5.

This chain connects TRBV19 to TRBJ1-1, with TRBD1 matching over 9 bases. The trim removed 5 bases at V and 4 bases at J, leaving 2 bases unmatched. In germline, CDR1 is LNHDA, CDR2 SQIVND (reference sequence). The CDR3 is made up of 13 amino acids. CDR3 residues: CASSRQGGTEAFF. CDR3 sequence (DNA): TGTGCCAGTAGTCGACAGGGGGGCACTGAAGCTTTCTTT.

This clone was seen a few times. The chain joins TRBV27 to TRBJ1-2; a possible D gene is TRBD1 (6 bases). Looked up from germline, CDR1 is MNHEY and CDR2 is SMNVEV (reference sequence). V was pared by 4 bases and J by 1 base, with 10 bases between. There are 14 residues in the CDR3. The CDR3 spells CASSSDRINYGYTF. Written as DNA, the CDR3 is TGTGCCAGCAGTTCGGACAGAATTAACTATGGCTACACCTTC.

The genes are TRBV6-4 and TRBJ1-1, with TRBD1 matching 9 bases. CDR1 is MRHNA, CDR2 SNTAGT, per germline. The ends lost 3 bases at V and 1 base at J; junction bases unmatched: 18. This CDR3 is 20 amino acids long. CDR3 loop: CASSDGVSTGGDHRNTEAFF. The CDR3 DNA sequence: TGTGCCAGCAGTGATGGGGTTTCAACAGGGGGCGACCATAGGAACACTGAAGCTTTCTTT.

The chain combines TRBV2 with TRBJ2-7; D is ambiguous. V was shortened by 7 bases and J by 5 bases, with 21 bases between the two germline ends. The CDR3 has 15 amino acids. Germline CDR1 and CDR2: SNHLY and FYNNEI. The CDR3 region has the DNA TGTGCCAGCACAGCGATTGTTTCTTTACTCCACGAGCAGTACTTC. Protein sequence: CASTAIVSLLHEQYF.

The chain carries TRBV11-2 and TRBJ2-1, with a possible D match to TRBD1 (5 bases). Per germline, CDR1 SGHAT and CDR2 FQNNGV. The CDR3 is 16 residues long. The V gene lost 1 base and the J gene lost 0 bases, with 10 bases spanning the gap. In DNA form, the CDR3 reads TGTGCCAGCAGCTTAGTCGGACATAGCTCCTACAATGAGCAGTTCTTC. Amino acid sequence: CASSLVGHSSYNEQFF.

The chain recombines TRBV28 with TRBJ2-7; D remains ambiguous. Trimming shortened V by 2 bases and J by 4 bases, and 6 bases separated the two germline ends. This CDR3 has 12 residues. The germline gives CDR1 MDHEN, CDR2 SYDVKM. The CDR3: CASSLSAYEQYF. The CDR3 nucleotides are TGTGCCAGCAGTTTAAGTGCGTACGAGCAGTACTTC.

The genes are TRBV7-8 and TRBJ2-3; 9 bases fit TRBD1. This CDR3 has 16 residues. CDR1 is SGHVS, CDR2 FQNEAQ, per germline. V was pared by 6 bases and J by 0 bases, with 7 bases of the junction left unmatched. CDR3 sequence: CASSTGTGSSTDTQYF. CDR3 bases: TGTGCCAGCAGTACCGGGACAGGGTCTAGCACAGATACGCAGTATTTT.

This clone was found many times. The rearrangement uses TRBV2 and TRBJ1-2, with D perhaps matching TRBD1 (5 bases). V was cut by 4 bases and J by 4 bases, with 16 bases left in between. The germline gives CDR1 SNHLY, CDR2 FYNNEI. The CDR3 runs to 15 residues. The CDR3 reads CASSVGGSQGYGYTF. Written as DNA, the CDR3 is TGTGCCAGCAGTGTCGGGGGAAGCCAGGGCTATGGCTACACCTTC.

V is TRBV5-1 and J is TRBJ1-4; a weak D match, TRBD1 (6 bases). The CDR3 has 15 residues. CDR1 and CDR2 (germline): SGHRS, YFSETQ. V was clipped by 2 bases and J by 4 bases, with 12 bases between them. The CDR3 protein is CASSLTGLSNEKLFF. CDR3 DNA: TGCGCCAGCAGCTTAACAGGGTTAAGTAATGAAAAACTGTTTTTT.

V usage is TRBV7-9 and J usage is TRBJ2-3; 9 bases match TRBD1. There are 14 residues in the CDR3. The V gene end was trimmed by 5 bases and the J gene end by 2 bases; junction bases not matched to a gene: 2. The germline V gene encodes CDR1 SEHNR and CDR2 FQNEAQ (reference sequence). The CDR3 is CASSNRGLTDTQYF. The CDR3 DNA reads as TGTGCCAGCAGCAACAGGGGGCTCACAGATACGCAGTATTTT.

The chain is built from TRBV5-1 and TRBJ2-7; TRBD1 aligns across 10 bases. Germline V gene lookup returns CDR1 SGHRS and CDR2 YFSETQ. J gave up 5 bases and V 0 bases, and 5 bases lay outside the gene matches. This CDR3 comprises 15 residues. CDR3 loop: CASSLDGTGDNEQYF. The CDR3 DNA sequence: TGCGCCAGCAGCTTGGACGGGACAGGGGACAACGAGCAGTACTTC.

This clone was counted a single time. This chain uses TRBV30 with TRBJ2-7; TRBD1 matches 9 bases. V was pared by 2 bases and J by 7 bases, with 6 bases of the junction left unmatched. The CDR3 spans 13 residues. Germline loops: CDR1 GTSNPN, CDR2 SVGIG (reference sequence). CDR3 sequence (DNA): TGTGCCTGGAGTTGGACAGGGGTCGGTGAGCAGTACTTC. Translated: CAWSWTGVGEQYF.

The J gene is TRBJ2-7, the V gene TRBV5-6; 10 nucleotides line up with TRBD2. CDR3 length: 16 amino acids. The germline CDR1 and CDR2 sequences are SGHDT and YYEEEE. The V segment lost 5 bases and the J segment 4 bases; nucleotides outside the gene matches: 12. The CDR3 DNA is TGTGCCAGCAGGAGAGTTACTAGCGGGATAGGGTACGAGCAGTACTTC. The encoded protein is CASRRVTSGIGYEQYF. Based on the CDR3 plus reference TRBV5-6 and TRBJ2-7, the full variable domain is DAGVTQSPTHLIKTRGQQVTLRCSPKSGHDTVSWYQQALGQGPQFIFQYYEEEERQRGNFPDRFSGHQFPNYSSELNVNALLLGDSALYLCASRRVTSGIGYEQYFGPGTRLTVT.

The table lists this clone with a few counts. This chain joins TRBV18 and TRBJ1-2, with D unresolved. The CDR3 runs to 13 residues. V lost 8 bases, J lost 4 bases, and 14 bases lay in between. Germline CDR1 KGHSH, CDR2 LQKENI. The CDR3 here is CASDSGSLYGYTF. The CDR3 region has the DNA TGTGCCAGCGATTCAGGCAGCCTCTATGGCTACACCTTC.

The rearrangement uses TRBV27 and TRBJ2-3, with TRBD1 identical over 10 bases. V lost 5 bases to trimming and J lost 2 bases; unmatched junction nucleotides: 7. Germline assignment: CDR1 MNHEY and CDR2 SMNVEV (reference sequence). CDR3 length equals 16 residues. The CDR3 protein is CASSRSDRGNTDTQYF. DNA for the CDR3: TGTGCCAGCAGTCGCTCGGACAGGGGGAACACAGATACGCAGTATTTT.

The chain employs TRBV18 and TRBJ2-5; D is unresolved. There are 14 residues in the CDR3. Trimming took 6 bases from V and 1 from J, leaving 12 bases between them. Germline CDR1 is KGHSH and CDR2 is LQKENI. The CDR3 DNA is TGTGCCAGCTCCCTAGGATCGGTCCAAGAGACCCAGTACTTC. Amino acids: CASSLGSVQETQYF.

The V gene is TRBV6-6, the J gene TRBJ1-5; 7 bases line up with TRBD1. J gave up 3 bases and V 6 bases, and 5 bases lay outside the gene matches. The CDR3 sequence is 14 residues long. The germline CDR1 and CDR2 sequences are MNHNY and SVGAGI (reference sequence). The CDR3 protein is CASRSTGDNQPQHF. Written as DNA, the CDR3 is TGTGCCAGCAGATCCACAGGGGACAATCAGCCCCAGCATTTT.

V gene TRBV18 combines with J gene TRBJ2-7; maybe TRBD1 (6 bases). The CDR3 runs to 14 residues. CDR1 and CDR2 from the germline V gene are KGHSH and LQKENI. The germline V and J ends were trimmed by 6 bases and 0 bases, with 12 bases remaining between them. The CDR3 DNA sequence: TGTGCCAGCTCGCCAGACAGGAACTCCTACGAGCAGTACTTC. It translates to CASSPDRNSYEQYF.

The J gene is TRBJ1-2, the V gene TRBV4-1; the D gene is possibly TRBD1 (6 bases). V lost 4 bases and J 8 bases, leaving 17 bases between the germline ends. CDR1 MGHRA and CDR2 YSYEKL come from the germline V gene. The CDR3 sequence is 14 residues long. CDR3 sequence reads: CASSPHRDIGGYTF. DNA of the CDR3: TGCGCCAGCAGCCCCCACCGGGACATAGGAGGCTACACCTTC.

V is TRBV2 and J is TRBJ2-7; possibly TRBD2 for D (6 bases). Trimming took 6 bases from V and 6 from J, leaving 18 bases between them. The CDR3 is made up of 14 amino acids. Germline CDR1 reads SNHLY; CDR2 reads FYNNEI. CDR3 residues: CASRLRGGVAEQYF. The CDR3 bases are TGTGCCAGCAGACTTAGGGGAGGAGTGGCCGAGCAGTACTTC.

The chain links TRBV10-3 to TRBJ2-2; 9 bases map to TRBD2. The CDR3 runs to 17 residues. CDR1 and CDR2 (germline): ENHRY, SYGVKD. V shed 4 bases, J shed 5 bases, and the junction held 11 bases outside the gene matches. The CDR3 DNA is TGTGCCATCAGTGGACGTAGCGGGAGCGGGCGGACCGGGGAGCTGTTTTTT. It codes for CAISGRSGSGRTGELFF.

The J gene is TRBJ1-2, the V gene TRBV18; no definite D call. V lost 3 bases to trimming and J lost 4 bases, with 15 bases between them. Germline V gene sequence: CDR1 KGHSH, CDR2 LQKENI. This CDR3 has 15 residues. In DNA, the CDR3 is TGTGCCAGCTCACCTGAGCCCGCGGGGTTCTATGGCTACACCTTC. Its translation is CASSPEPAGFYGYTF.

The chain couples TRBV5-4 to TRBJ1-1; D not resolved. Looked up from germline, CDR1 is SGHNT and CDR2 is YYREEE (reference sequence). V lost 3 bases and J 0 bases, leaving 9 bases between the germline ends. This CDR3 comprises 14 residues. The chain's CDR3 is CASSYEALNTEAFF. CDR3 bases: TGTGCCAGCAGCTACGAAGCTTTGAACACTGAAGCTTTCTTT.

V and J are TRBV27 and TRBJ1-5; tentative D call: TRBD1 (6 bases). The CDR3 has 14 residues. Germline CDR1 and CDR2: MNHEY and SMNVEV (reference sequence). V dropped 6 bases and J dropped 3 bases, with 12 bases sitting between them. DNA for the CDR3: TGTGCCAGCAGCCTTGGGACACCCAATCAGCCCCAGCATTTT. As protein: CASSLGTPNQPQHF.

This clone was observed a handful of times. The rearrangement joins TRBV9 to TRBJ1-3; D not resolved. Germline V gene sequence: CDR1 SGDLS, CDR2 YYNGEE. V gave up 0 bases and J gave up 4 bases, with 14 bases separating them. CDR3 length: 16 amino acids. The CDR3 region is CASSVVVGTAGNTIYF. The CDR3 DNA reads as TGTGCCAGCAGCGTAGTAGTGGGCACGGCGGGAAACACCATATATTTT.